The source of this T cell receptor (beta chain) is a study of T cells in Graves' hyperthyroidism and ophthalmopathy. Study-level results: Most thyroid clonotypes expanded above 0.001 were also detected in blood.

Patients affected by ophthalmopathy presented a Clinical Activity Score of at least 3, a NOSPECS grade of at least 4, and disease duration below 3 months. About this clonotype itself: Its antigen is not identified. The junction does not match germline at one end; this may be a read error.

Using RNA transcripts as the source, TCR beta CDR3 regions were amplified. HTBI primers drove first-round RT-PCR of the TCR CDR3. MiXCR, run by TCRdb on the multiplex PCR reads, gives a single entry per CDR3 protein. The profile covers roughly 600,000 distinct CDR3 sequences, with about 14% appearing a single time and around 12% taken by the ten largest. Sample: blood. The TCR originated in a woman between 50 and 59 years old with Graves' ophthalmopathy.

The CDR3 DNA follows: TGTGCCACCAGTGATTTTACTAGCATGGCTTGGGACTTC. Translation: CATSDFTSMAWDF. This chain joins TRBV24-1 and TRBJ2-5, with D perhaps matching TRBD2 (6 bases). Germline V gene lookup returns CDR1 KGHDR and CDR2 SFDVKD. CDR3 length equals 13 residues.